The text below deals with one T cell receptor (beta chain). The antigen is undetermined. This sample stems from a study of CD8 T cells in Susac syndrome. Germline CDR1 and CDR2: MGHDK and SYGVNS. With 10 bases removed from V and 1 base from J, the gap between germline ends came to 18 bases. The CDR3 length is 15 residues. Notes on the study in general: Around 16 Susac-specific public clones were found in total CD8+ repertoires and five in CD8+ TEMRA repertoires.

Random hexamers served to reverse transcribe about 0.45 to 1 ug RNA. TCRdb ran MiXCR on the immunoSEQ multiplex PCR reads and lists one entry per CDR3 protein. Among around 85,000 distinct CDR3 sequences listed, about 95% were seen once. Recently defined diagnostic criteria classed the Susac syndrome patients as definite or probable. The source of this sequence is a human donor with Susac syndrome. The sample was CD8+ T cells from PBMCs. This sequence joins TRBV25-1 and TRBJ2-3; TRBD2 is a possible D gene (7 bases). CDR3 sequence: CATAAGEGGTDTQYF. The CDR3 DNA is TGTGCCACCGCTGCGGGAGAGGGGGGCACAGATACGCAGTATTTT. The full variable domain, its missing parts supplied by reference TRBV25-1 and TRBJ2-3, is EADIYQTPRYLVIGTGKKITLECSQTMGHDKMYWYQQDPGMELHLIHYSYGVNSTEKGDLSSESTVSRIRTEHFPLTLESARPSHTSQYLCATAAGEGGTDTQYFGPGTRLTVL.